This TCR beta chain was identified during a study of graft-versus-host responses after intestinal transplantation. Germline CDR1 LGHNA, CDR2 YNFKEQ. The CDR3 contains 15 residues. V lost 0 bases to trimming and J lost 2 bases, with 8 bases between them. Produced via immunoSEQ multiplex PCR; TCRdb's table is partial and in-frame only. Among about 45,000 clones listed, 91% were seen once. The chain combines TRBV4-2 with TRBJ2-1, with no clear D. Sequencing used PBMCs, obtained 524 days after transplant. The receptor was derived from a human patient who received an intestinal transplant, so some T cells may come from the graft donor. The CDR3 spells CASSQERGTYNEQFF. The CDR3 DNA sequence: TGTGCCAGCAGCCAAGAACGCGGAACCTACAATGAGCAGTTCTTC.